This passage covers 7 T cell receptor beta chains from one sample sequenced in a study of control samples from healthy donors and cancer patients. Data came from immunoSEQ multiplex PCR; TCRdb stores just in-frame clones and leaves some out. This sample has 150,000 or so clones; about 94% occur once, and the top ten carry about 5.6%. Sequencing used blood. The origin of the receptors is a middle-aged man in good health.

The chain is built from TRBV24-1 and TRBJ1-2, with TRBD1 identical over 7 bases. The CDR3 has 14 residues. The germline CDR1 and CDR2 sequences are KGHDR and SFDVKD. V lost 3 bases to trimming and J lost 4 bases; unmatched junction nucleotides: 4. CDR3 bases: TGTGCCACCAGTGATCCGGGACAGTCCTATGGCTACACCTTC. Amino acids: CATSDPGQSYGYTF.

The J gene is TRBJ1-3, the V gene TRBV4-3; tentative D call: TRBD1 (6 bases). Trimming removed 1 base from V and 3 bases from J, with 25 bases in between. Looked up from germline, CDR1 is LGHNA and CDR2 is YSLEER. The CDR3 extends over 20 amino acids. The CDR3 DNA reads TGCGCCAGCAGCCAAGGATGGAACAGGGTCGGAGCGTCATTTGGAAACACCATATATTTT. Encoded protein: CASSQGWNRVGASFGNTIYF.

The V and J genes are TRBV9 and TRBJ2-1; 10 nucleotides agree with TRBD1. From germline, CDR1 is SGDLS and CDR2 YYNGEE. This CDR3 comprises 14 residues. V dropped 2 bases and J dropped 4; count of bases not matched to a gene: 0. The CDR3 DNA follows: TGTGCCAGCAGCGTGGGACAGGGGTACAATGAGCAGTTCTTC. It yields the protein CASSVGQGYNEQFF.

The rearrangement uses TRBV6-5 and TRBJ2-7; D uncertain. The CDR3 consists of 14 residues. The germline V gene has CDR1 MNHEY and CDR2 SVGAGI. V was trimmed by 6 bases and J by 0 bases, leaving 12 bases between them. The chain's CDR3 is CASRDLTGSYEQYF. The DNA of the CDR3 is TGTGCCAGCAGAGACCTGACGGGCTCCTACGAGCAGTACTTC.

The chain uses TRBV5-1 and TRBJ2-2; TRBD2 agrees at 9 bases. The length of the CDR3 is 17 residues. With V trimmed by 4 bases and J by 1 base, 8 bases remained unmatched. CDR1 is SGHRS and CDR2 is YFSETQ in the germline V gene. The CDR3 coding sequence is TGCGCCAGCAGCGCCTATGCTAGCGGGGAGAACACCGGGGAGCTGTTTTTT. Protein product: CASSAYASGENTGELFF.

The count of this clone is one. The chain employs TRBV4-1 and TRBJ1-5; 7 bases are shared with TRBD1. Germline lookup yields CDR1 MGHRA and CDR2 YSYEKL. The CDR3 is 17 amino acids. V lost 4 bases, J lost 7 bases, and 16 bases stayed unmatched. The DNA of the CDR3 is TGCGCCAGCAGCCTAGAGCCCAGCGACAGGGCGGGGCAGCCCCAGCATTTT. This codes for CASSLEPSDRAGQPQHF.

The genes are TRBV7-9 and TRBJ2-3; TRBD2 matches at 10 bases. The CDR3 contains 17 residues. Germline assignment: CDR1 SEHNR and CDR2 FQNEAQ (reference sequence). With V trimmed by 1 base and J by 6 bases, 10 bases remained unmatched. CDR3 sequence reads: CASSLGVAGGRLDTQYF. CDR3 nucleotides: TGTGCCAGCAGCTTAGGGGTAGCGGGGGGCCGGTTGGATACGCAGTATTTT.